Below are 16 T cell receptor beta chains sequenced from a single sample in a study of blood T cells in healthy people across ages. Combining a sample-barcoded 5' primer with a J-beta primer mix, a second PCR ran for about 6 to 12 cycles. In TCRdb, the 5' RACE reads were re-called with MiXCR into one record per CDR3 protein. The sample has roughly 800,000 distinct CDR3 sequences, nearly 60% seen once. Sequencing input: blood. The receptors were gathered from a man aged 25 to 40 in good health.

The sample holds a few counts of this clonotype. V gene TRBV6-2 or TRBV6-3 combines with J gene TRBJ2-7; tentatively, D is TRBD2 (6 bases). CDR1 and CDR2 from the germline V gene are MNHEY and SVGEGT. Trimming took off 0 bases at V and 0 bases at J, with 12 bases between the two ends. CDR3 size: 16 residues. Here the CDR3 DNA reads TGTGCCAGCAGTTACTCTGGCGGGACGGTCTCCTACGAGCAGTACTTC. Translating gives CASSYSGGTVSYEQYF.

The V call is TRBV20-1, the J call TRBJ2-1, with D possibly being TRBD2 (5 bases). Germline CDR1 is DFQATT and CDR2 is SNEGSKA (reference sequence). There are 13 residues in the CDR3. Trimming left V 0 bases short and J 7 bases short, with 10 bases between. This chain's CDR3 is CSARDGGRNEQFF. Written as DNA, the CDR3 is TGCAGTGCTAGAGATGGCGGGCGGAATGAGCAGTTCTTC.

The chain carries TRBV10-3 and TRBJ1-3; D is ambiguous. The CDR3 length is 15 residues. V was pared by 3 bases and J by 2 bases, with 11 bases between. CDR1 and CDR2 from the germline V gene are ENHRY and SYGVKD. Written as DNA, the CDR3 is TGTGCCATCAGTGAACAACATTACCCTGGAAACACCATATATTTT. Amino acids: CAISEQHYPGNTIYF.

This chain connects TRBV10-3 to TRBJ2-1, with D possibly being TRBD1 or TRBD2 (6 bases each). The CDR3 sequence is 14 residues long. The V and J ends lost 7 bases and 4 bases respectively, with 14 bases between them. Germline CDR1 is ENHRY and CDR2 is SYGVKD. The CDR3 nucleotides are TGTGCCATCAACGGGGGCGGGGCTTACAATGAGCAGTTCTTC. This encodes CAINGGGAYNEQFF.

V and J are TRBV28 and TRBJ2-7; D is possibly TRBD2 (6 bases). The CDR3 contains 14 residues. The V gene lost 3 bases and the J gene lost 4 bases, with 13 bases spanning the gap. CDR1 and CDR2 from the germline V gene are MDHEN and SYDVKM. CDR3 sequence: CASSLGTPSYEQYF. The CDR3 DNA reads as TGTGCCAGCAGTTTGGGGACTCCTAGTTACGAGCAGTACTTC.

The CDR3 loop reads CASSLGYAEYSGANVLTF. The CDR3 nucleotides are TGTGCCAGCAGTTTGGGATATGCTGAGTACTCTGGGGCCAACGTCCTGACTTTC. The chain uses TRBV27 and TRBJ2-6, with no clear D. CDR1 is MNHEY and CDR2 is SMNVEV in the germline V gene (reference sequence). This CDR3 spans 18 amino acids. V lost 3 bases to trimming and J lost 0 bases, with 15 bases between them.

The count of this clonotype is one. This chain's CDR3 is CASSTRVGDTQYF. As DNA, the CDR3 is TGTGCCAGCAGCACCCGGGTAGGAGATACGCAGTATTTT. The rearrangement links TRBV7-2 to TRBJ2-3, with D unclear. Germline V lookup: CDR1 SGHTA, CDR2 FQGNSA. Trimming shortened V by 5 bases and J by 5 bases, and 11 bases separated the two germline ends. The CDR3 runs to 13 residues. Together with reference TRBV7-2 and TRBJ2-3, the CDR3 gives the full variable domain: GAGVSQSPSNKVTEKGKDVELRCDPISGHTALYWYRQSLGQGLEFLIYFQGNSAPDKSGLPSDRFSAERTGGSVSTLTIQRTQQEDSAVYLCASSTRVGDTQYFGPGTRLTVL.

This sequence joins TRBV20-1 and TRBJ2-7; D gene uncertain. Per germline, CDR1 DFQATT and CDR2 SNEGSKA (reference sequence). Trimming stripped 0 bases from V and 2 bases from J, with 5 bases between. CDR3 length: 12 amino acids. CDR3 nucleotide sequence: TGCAGTGCTAGAGAAGGGCCCTACGAGCAGTACTTC. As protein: CSAREGPYEQYF.

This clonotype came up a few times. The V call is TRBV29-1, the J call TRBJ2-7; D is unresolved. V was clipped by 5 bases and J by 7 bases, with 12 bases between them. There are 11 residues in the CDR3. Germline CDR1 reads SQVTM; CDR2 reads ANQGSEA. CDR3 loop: CSVYKGSEQYF. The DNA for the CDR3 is TGCAGCGTTTACAAGGGTTCTGAGCAGTACTTC.

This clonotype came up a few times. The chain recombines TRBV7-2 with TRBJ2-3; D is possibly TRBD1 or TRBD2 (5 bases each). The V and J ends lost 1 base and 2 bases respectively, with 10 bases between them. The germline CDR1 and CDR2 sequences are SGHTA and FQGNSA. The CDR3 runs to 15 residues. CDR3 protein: CASSLDGAFTDTQYF. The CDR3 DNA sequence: TGTGCCAGCAGCTTAGACGGGGCTTTCACAGATACGCAGTATTTT.

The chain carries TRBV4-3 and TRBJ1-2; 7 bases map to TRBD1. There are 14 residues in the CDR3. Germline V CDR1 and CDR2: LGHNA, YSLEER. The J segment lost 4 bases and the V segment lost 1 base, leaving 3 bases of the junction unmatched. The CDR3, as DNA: TGCGCCAGCAGCCAAGTCGGGACAGCCTATGGCTACACCTTC. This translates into CASSQVGTAYGYTF.

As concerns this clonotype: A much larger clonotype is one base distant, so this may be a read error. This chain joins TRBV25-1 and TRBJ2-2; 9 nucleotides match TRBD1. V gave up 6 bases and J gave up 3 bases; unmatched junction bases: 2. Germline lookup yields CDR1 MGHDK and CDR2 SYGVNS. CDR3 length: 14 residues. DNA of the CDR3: TGTGCCAGCAGGGGGGACAGGGACACCGGGGAGCTGTTTTTT. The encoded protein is CASRGDRDTGELFF.

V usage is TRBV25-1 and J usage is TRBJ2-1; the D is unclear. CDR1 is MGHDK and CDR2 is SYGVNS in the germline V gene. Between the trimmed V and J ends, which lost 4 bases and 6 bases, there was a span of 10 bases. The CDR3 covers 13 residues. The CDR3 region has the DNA TGTGCCAGCAGTGGATCGATTAGCAATGAGCAGTTCTTC. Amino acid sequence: CASSGSISNEQFF. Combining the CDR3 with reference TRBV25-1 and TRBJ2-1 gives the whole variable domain EADIYQTPRYLVIGTGKKITLECSQTMGHDKMYWYQQDPGMELHLIHYSYGVNSTEKGDLSSESTVSRIRTEHFPLTLESARPSHTSQYLCASSGSISNEQFFGPGTRLTVL.

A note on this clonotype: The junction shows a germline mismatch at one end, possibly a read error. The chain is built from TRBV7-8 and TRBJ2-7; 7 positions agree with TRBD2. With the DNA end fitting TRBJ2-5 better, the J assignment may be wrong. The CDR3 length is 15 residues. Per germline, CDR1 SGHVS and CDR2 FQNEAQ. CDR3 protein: CACSRTRLVMQTQYF. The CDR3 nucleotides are TGTGCCTGCAGCCGGACTAGACTAGTTATGCAGACCCAGTACTTC.

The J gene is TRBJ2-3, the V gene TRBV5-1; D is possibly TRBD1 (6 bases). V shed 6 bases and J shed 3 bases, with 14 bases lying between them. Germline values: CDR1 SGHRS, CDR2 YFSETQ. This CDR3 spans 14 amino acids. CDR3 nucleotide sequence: TGCGCCAGCAAGGACAGCGGAGAAACAGATACGCAGTATTTT. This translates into CASKDSGETDTQYF.

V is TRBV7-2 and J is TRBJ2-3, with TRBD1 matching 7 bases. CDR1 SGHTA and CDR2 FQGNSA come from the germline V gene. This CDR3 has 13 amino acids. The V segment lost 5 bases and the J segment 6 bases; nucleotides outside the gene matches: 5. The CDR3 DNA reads TGTGCCAGCAGCGACAGGGCCAGCGATACGCAGTATTTT. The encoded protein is CASSDRASDTQYF.